These 24 T cell receptor beta chains share one sample of origin, sequenced in a study of memory CD4+ T cells and cytomegalovirus serostatus. The sort gate was single viable CD3+CD4+CD8-CD45RO+ cells for memory CD4+ T cells. Assay used: immunoSEQ multiplex PCR; TCRdb lists only in-frame clones, some missing. This table holds almost 55,000 clones, just over 75% found once. The sample consisted of memory CD4+ T cells from blood. The receptors were sampled from an adult in good health and CMV-seronegative.

This clone was seen only a few times. The V and J genes are TRBV15 and TRBJ2-7; 7 bases are a match to TRBD2. Germline CDR1 and CDR2: LNHNV and YYDKDF (reference sequence). Losses at the gene ends were 0 bases for V and 0 bases for J; bases not matched to a gene: 5. The CDR3 is 16 residues long. CDR3 DNA: TGTGCCACCAGCAGAGAAGCGGGATCCCTCTCCTACGAGCAGTACTTC. This sequence encodes CATSREAGSLSYEQYF.

This sequence joins TRBV29-1 and TRBJ2-1; no clear D gene. CDR3 length equals 15 residues. Germline-derived CDR1 and CDR2 are SQVTM and ANQGSEA. Deletions cut 5 bases from V and 7 bases from J, with 21 bases between. CDR3 in amino acids: CSVKVELWSDNEQFF. The CDR3 DNA sequence: TGCAGCGTTAAGGTTGAGTTATGGTCGGATAATGAGCAGTTCTTC.

Only a few counts were recorded for this clone. The CDR3 coding sequence is TGCGCCAGCAGCTTGGTATCAAAGGGGGCCGGCACAGATACGCAGTATTTT. Its protein is CASSLVSKGAGTDTQYF. The rearrangement joins TRBV5-1 to TRBJ2-3, with 7 bases identical to TRBD1. The germline V gene has CDR1 SGHRS and CDR2 YFSETQ. The CDR3 is 17 amino acids. Trimming at V came to 0 bases and at J to 1 base, leaving 8 bases not matched to a gene.

The chain is built from TRBV18 and TRBJ2-1; D uncertain. The V gene lost 1 base and the J gene lost 9 bases, with 10 bases spanning the gap. The CDR3 runs to 13 residues. CDR1 and CDR2 from the germline V gene are KGHSH and LQKENI. CDR3 loop: CASSPLSAREQFF. CDR3 sequence (DNA): TGTGCCAGCTCACCACTATCAGCTCGTGAGCAGTTCTTC. Together with reference TRBV18 and TRBJ2-1, the CDR3 gives the full variable domain: NAGVMQNPRHLVRRRGQEARLRCSPMKGHSHVYWYRQLPEEGLKFMVYLQKENIIDESGMPKERFSAEFPKEGPSILRIQQVVRGDSAAYFCASSPLSAREQFFGPGTRLTVL.

The chain joins TRBV7-9 to TRBJ1-3; D is undetermined. The CDR3 loop spans 12 amino acids. Germline V gene lookup returns CDR1 SEHNR and CDR2 FQNEAQ (reference sequence). Trimming left V 7 bases short and J 2 bases short, with 6 bases between. The CDR3 DNA sequence: TGTGCCAGCACCACCACTGGAAACACCATATATTTT. It specifies CASTTTGNTIYF.

This chain uses TRBV4-3 with TRBJ1-3; the D is unclear. Germline assignment: CDR1 LGHNA and CDR2 YSLEER. There are 15 residues in the CDR3. V lost 1 base, J lost 2 bases, and 9 bases lay in between. The CDR3 protein is CASSQAPLPGNTIYF. CDR3 DNA: TGCGCCAGCAGCCAAGCCCCTCTCCCTGGAAACACCATATATTTT.

The chain carries TRBV7-2 and TRBJ1-1; possibly TRBD1 for D (6 bases). The CDR3 runs 14 residues. The ends were cut back, 5 bases at V and 4 bases at J, with 14 bases in the middle. CDR1 is SGHTA and CDR2 is FQGNSA in the germline V gene. In DNA form, the CDR3 reads TGTGCCAGCAGCCCCACAGGGAGGAGCACTGAAGCTTTCTTT. This translates into CASSPTGRSTEAFF. Combining the CDR3 with reference TRBV7-2 and TRBJ1-1 gives the whole variable domain GAGVSQSPSNKVTEKGKDVELRCDPISGHTALYWYRQSLGQGLEFLIYFQGNSAPDKSGLPSDRFSAERTGGSVSTLTIQRTQQEDSAVYLCASSPTGRSTEAFFGQGTRLTVV.

This chain uses TRBV6-5 with TRBJ1-1, with 9 nucleotides matching TRBD1. Germline assignment: CDR1 MNHEY and CDR2 SVGAGI. The CDR3 spans 14 residues. V shed 6 bases and J 5 bases; nucleotides not matched to a gene: 7. As DNA, the CDR3 is TGTGCCAGCAGGTATACAGGGGGCCAAACTGAAGCTTTCTTT. As protein: CASRYTGGQTEAFF.

This clone was seen a handful of times. The CDR3, as DNA: TGTGCCAGTACCGACAGGGGGATGAACACTGAAGCTTTCTTT. Protein: CASTDRGMNTEAFF. The J gene is TRBJ1-1, the V gene TRBV19, with 9 bases aligning to TRBD1. J was trimmed by 0 bases and V by 7 bases; bases with no gene match: 3. The V gene's germline CDR1 is LNHDA and CDR2 SQIVND (reference sequence). This CDR3 comprises 14 residues.

As for this clone: One end of the junction fails to match germline, which may point to a read error. V and J are TRBV27 and TRBJ1-5, with 7 bases aligning to TRBD1. The CDR3 consists of 15 residues. Germline V gene lookup returns CDR1 MNHEY and CDR2 SMNVEV (reference sequence). The CDR3 region is CAGRRQGGGNQPQHF. The CDR3 coding sequence is TGTGCCGGCAGGCGACAGGGTGGCGGCAATCAGCCCCAGCATTTT.

V and J are TRBV6-4 and TRBJ1-2; 12 bases match TRBD1. From germline, CDR1 is MRHNA and CDR2 SNTAGT. The trim removed 6 bases at V and 8 bases at J, leaving 10 bases unmatched. CDR3 length: 15 amino acids. This CDR3 reads CASSPGTGGLGGYTF. The DNA of the CDR3 is TGTGCCAGCAGCCCCGGGACAGGGGGCCTGGGGGGCTACACCTTC.

This chain links TRBV2 with TRBJ2-3; 8 nucleotides line up with TRBD2. The V gene's germline CDR1 is SNHLY and CDR2 FYNNEI. V trimming: 6 bases; J trimming: 4 bases; junction bases outside the gene matches: 9. The CDR3 has 15 residues. CDR3 nucleotides: TGTGCCAGCAGAAGGACTAGCTCCCCCTCAGATACGCAGTATTTT. Its protein is CASRRTSSPSDTQYF.

The CDR3 DNA reads TGTGCCTGGAGACATATCGGTGAAAAACTGTTTTTT. This sequence encodes CAWRHIGEKLFF. This chain uses TRBV30 with TRBJ1-4; D ambiguous. This CDR3 is built from 12 residues. Trimming removed 3 bases from V and 7 bases from J, with 9 bases in between. From germline, CDR1 is GTSNPN and CDR2 SVGIG (reference sequence).

The chain carries TRBV5-6 and TRBJ2-1; D not resolved. This CDR3 comprises 11 residues. V gave up 6 bases and J gave up 7 bases, with 8 bases separating them. Looked up from germline, CDR1 is SGHDT and CDR2 is YYEEEE. The CDR3 nucleotides read TGTGCCAGCACCTTTCTTAATGAGCAGTTCTTC. Translation gives CASTFLNEQFF.

The CDR3 sequence is CASSARLAGGNEQFF. CDR3 DNA sequence: TGCGCCAGCAGCGCACGACTAGCGGGAGGCAATGAGCAGTTCTTC. The chain combines TRBV4-3 with TRBJ2-1, with 13 bases aligning to TRBD2. This CDR3 contains 15 residues. The V gene's germline CDR1 is LGHNA and CDR2 YSLEER. V dropped 5 bases and J dropped 6; count of bases not matched to a gene: 4.

The V and J genes are TRBV7-9 and TRBJ1-1, with D perhaps TRBD1 (5 bases). In germline, CDR1 is SEHNR, CDR2 FQNEAQ (reference sequence). The CDR3 runs to 14 residues. Between the trimmed V and J ends, which lost 4 bases and 1 base, there was a span of 10 bases. CDR3 sequence reads: CASSSYQGNTEAFF. The CDR3 bases are TGTGCCAGCAGCTCATACCAGGGGAACACTGAAGCTTTCTTT.

In its sample, this clone was seen a few times. The chain combines TRBV28 with TRBJ1-1; D uncertain. The CDR3 loop spans 14 amino acids. Trimming took 6 bases from V and 1 from J, leaving 12 bases between them. The V gene's germline CDR1 is MDHEN and CDR2 SYDVKM. The CDR3 sequence is CASSATGWNTEAFF. DNA of the CDR3: TGTGCCAGCAGCGCAACGGGGTGGAACACTGAAGCTTTCTTT.

This chain uses TRBV6-5 with TRBJ1-2, with no clear D. The CDR3 loop spans 12 amino acids. Germline V CDR1 and CDR2: MNHEY, SVGAGI. The ends were cut back, 6 bases at V and 5 bases at J, with 10 bases in the middle. The CDR3 is CASSNLPYGYTF. DNA of the CDR3: TGTGCCAGCAGCAACCTACCTTATGGCTACACCTTC.

The genes are TRBV7-2 and TRBJ2-6; D remains ambiguous. The germline V gene encodes CDR1 SGHTA and CDR2 FQGNSA. The V end lost 3 bases, the J end lost 0 bases, and 12 bases lay between the germline ends. The CDR3 extends over 17 amino acids. The CDR3: CASSLVLPSSGANVLTF. CDR3 in DNA: TGTGCCAGCAGCTTGGTTCTCCCTAGCTCTGGGGCCAACGTCCTGACTTTC.

This clone has a handful of counts. The chain is built from TRBV5-6 and TRBJ2-1; 11 bases agree with TRBD2. The CDR3 is 14 residues long. J gave up 7 bases and V 3 bases, and 3 bases lay outside the gene matches. Germline V gene lookup returns CDR1 SGHDT and CDR2 YYEEEE. CDR3 region: CASSWGLAENEQFF. CDR3 bases: TGTGCCAGCAGCTGGGGACTAGCGGAAAATGAGCAGTTCTTC.

The chain links TRBV7-9 to TRBJ1-1; 9 positions match TRBD1. This CDR3 region has 19 residues. Trimming removed 6 bases from V and 2 bases from J; junction bases left unmatched: 19. CDR1 SEHNR and CDR2 FQNEAQ come from the germline V gene (reference sequence). The DNA for the CDR3 is TGTGCCAGCAGTACCATTTGGGGACAGGGAAGGAGGAGAAACACTGAAGCTTTCTTT. It is translated as CASSTIWGQGRRRNTEAFF.

This clone was seen a few times. The chain uses TRBV7-9 and TRBJ2-7, with no clear D. The germline V gene encodes CDR1 SEHNR and CDR2 FQNEAQ (reference sequence). Trimming removed 5 bases from V and 1 base from J, with 12 bases in between. This CDR3 contains 14 residues. CDR3 protein: CASSETERSYEQYF. The CDR3 nucleotides are TGTGCCAGCAGCGAAACAGAAAGGTCCTACGAGCAGTACTTC.

V is TRBV9 and J is TRBJ2-1; 13 bases line up with TRBD2. Germline loops: CDR1 SGDLS, CDR2 YYNGEE. The V gene end was trimmed by 7 bases and the J gene end by 6 bases; junction bases not matched to a gene: 4. This CDR3 is built from 14 residues. CDR3 DNA sequence: TGTGCCAGCGGTACTAGCGGGAGGGCCAATGAGCAGTTCTTC. Amino acids: CASGTSGRANEQFF. The full variable domain, rest sourced from reference TRBV9 and TRBJ2-1, is DSGVTQTPKHLITATGQRVTLRCSPRSGDLSVYWYQQSLDQGLQFLIQYYNGEERAKGNILERFSAQQFPDLHSELNLSSLELGDSALYFCASGTSGRANEQFFGPGTRLTVL.

J is TRBJ2-7 and V is TRBV5-1; D might be TRBD1 (6 bases). Germline values: CDR1 SGHRS, CDR2 YFSETQ. This CDR3 contains 12 residues. With 0 bases removed from V and 6 bases from J, the gap between germline ends came to 7 bases. The CDR3 DNA reads TGCGCCAGCAGCTTGGAAGGGGGCGAGCAGTACTTC. Its translation: CASSLEGGEQYF.